This TCR beta chain was retrieved from a study of T cells in Graves' hyperthyroidism and ophthalmopathy. Study-wide results and caveats: Progression to ophthalmopathy was predicted a median of about six months early.

This clonotype was counted many times. No antigen is known for it. Unmatched junction bases numbered 10, after V lost 4 bases and J lost 8 bases. Germline CDR1 reads SGHRS; CDR2 reads YFSETQ. This CDR3 spans 16 amino acids. The investigators amplified TCR beta CDR3 regions from RNA transcripts. The study used the HTBI primer set for a first-round RT-PCR of the TCR CDR3. MiXCR, applied by TCRdb to the multiplex PCR reads, yields one record per CDR3 protein. This sample has fewer than 200,000 distinct CDR3 sequences, with approximately 15% found just once. The sequenced material came from blood. The rearrangement links TRBV5-1 to TRBJ1-4; 11 nucleotides agree with TRBD1. The clonotype was recovered from a woman aged 45-60 years with Graves' hyperthyroidism. CDR3 DNA sequence: TGCGCCAGCAGCCCCCTCTTGGACAGGGGGCGAGAAAAACTGTTTTTT. Translation: CASSPLLDRGREKLFF.